This entry features one TCR beta chain sequence. The antigen is not known. The data belong to a study of cytomegalovirus exposure and HLA in healthy donors. Overall study findings and caveats: A few chains tied to CMV proved CMV antigen-specific in vitro.

The primer mix had 60 Vbeta and 13 Jbeta primers. The data were produced by immunoSEQ multiplex PCR, yet TCRdb's version contains in-frame clones alone and is incomplete. The repertoire table contains fewer than 250,000 clones. The clonotype comes from a woman aged 25 to 39 in good health and CMV-seropositive. The sample consisted of PBMCs.

The CDR3 DNA reads TGTGCCAGCAGAGAAAGGACAGTCTACACCTTC. Amino acid sequence: CASRERTVYTF. V gene TRBV2 combines with J gene TRBJ1-2; a weak D match, TRBD1 (6 bases). This CDR3 is 11 amino acids long. The ends were cut back, 6 bases at V and 10 bases at J, with 12 bases in the middle. Germline V gives CDR1 SNHLY, CDR2 FYNNEI.